Included here is one T cell receptor beta chain sequence, with context. The antigen is unknown. Method: immunoSEQ multiplex PCR; TCRdb's copy keeps in-frame clones and lacks some. The sample lists 62,000 or so clones, around three quarters occurring once. The germline CDR1 and CDR2 sequences are GTSNPN and SVGIG (reference sequence). V gave up 5 bases and J gave up 4 bases, with 12 bases separating them. The CDR3 spans 13 residues. Receiving focal radiation plus CTLA-4 blockade with ipilimumab were patients who had chemo-refractory metastatic non-small-cell lung cancer. The data belong to a study of radiotherapy plus CTLA-4 blockade in lung cancer. Study-level background: Of all patients, under 20% responded objectively and about 34% showed disease control.

Overall study findings and caveats: Some TCR clones had been derived from tumors. These clones expanded in peripheral blood after radiotherapy plus ipilimumab. Alongside interferon-beta, early blood T cell clone dynamics were reportedly the best predictor of response.

This rearrangement joins TRBV30 to TRBJ2-1; the D gene is possibly TRBD1 (5 bases). The sequences come from peripheral blood, collected from a patient treated with radiotherapy plus ipilimumab. The source is a human donor with non-small cell lung cancer who had a complete response to radiotherapy plus ipilimumab. The CDR3 loop is CAWGDKGYNEQFF. Here the CDR3 DNA reads TGTGCCTGGGGTGACAAGGGGTACAATGAGCAGTTCTTC.